The table lists the clone carrying this TCR beta chain with many counts. Its target is not known. This entry belongs to a study of spatial heterogeneity in lung cancer. For the study at large: For the average unique TCR and UMI combination, more than 9.5 occurrences appeared in raw reads.

There are 16 residues in the CDR3. V dropped 5 bases and J dropped 5; count of bases not matched to a gene: 6. Germline values: CDR1 SGHTA, CDR2 FQGTGA. Time point of the sample: sample taken at primary tumor resection. Whole RNA from tumor, nontumor lung or frozen PBMC was sequenced unsorted. The donors comprised some 70 untreated early-stage non-small cell lung cancer patients. Every cDNA TCR molecule received its own unique molecular identifier. TCRdb analysed the 5' RACE reads with MiXCR anew, one entry per CDR3 protein. The sample records over 14,000 distinct CDR3 sequences, over 9.5% being singletons. Study observations and caveats: Ubiquitous expanded tumor TCRs surfaced in blood more at resection than they did at follow-up.

This receptor was obtained from a male donor with early-stage non-small cell lung cancer. Material: PBMCs, obtained at surgery. This rearrangement joins TRBV7-3 to TRBJ2-3; 14 bases are a match to TRBD2. CDR3 in DNA: TGTGCCAGCAGCAAAGGACTAGCGGGAGGAGAAGATACGCAGTATTTT. This encodes CASSKGLAGGEDTQYF.